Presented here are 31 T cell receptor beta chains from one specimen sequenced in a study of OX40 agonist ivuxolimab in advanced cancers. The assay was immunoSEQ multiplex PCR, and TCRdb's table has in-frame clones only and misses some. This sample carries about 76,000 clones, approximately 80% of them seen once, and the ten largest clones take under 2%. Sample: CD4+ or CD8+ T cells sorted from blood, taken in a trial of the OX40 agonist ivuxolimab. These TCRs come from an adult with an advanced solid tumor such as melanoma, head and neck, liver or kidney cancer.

This CDR3 reads CASSLLQQTGANVLTF. CDR3 DNA: TGTGCCAGCAGCTTATTACAGCAAACTGGGGCCAACGTCCTGACTTTC. The genes are TRBV5-5 and TRBJ2-6; D gene uncertain. The V gene's germline CDR1 is SGHKS and CDR2 YYEKEE (reference sequence). This CDR3 region has 16 residues. V dropped 2 bases and J dropped 2 bases, with 11 bases sitting between them.

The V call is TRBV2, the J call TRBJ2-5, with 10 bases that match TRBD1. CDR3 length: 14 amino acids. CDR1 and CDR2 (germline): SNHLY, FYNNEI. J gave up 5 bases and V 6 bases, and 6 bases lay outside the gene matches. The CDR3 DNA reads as TGTGCCAGCAGGGTGGACAGGGGGTCGGAGACCCAGTACTTC. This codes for CASRVDRGSETQYF.

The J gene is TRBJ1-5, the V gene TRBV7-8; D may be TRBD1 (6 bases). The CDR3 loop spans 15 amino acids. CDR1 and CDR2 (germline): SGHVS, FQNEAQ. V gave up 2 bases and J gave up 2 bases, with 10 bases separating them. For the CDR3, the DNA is TGTGCCAGCAGCTTACAGGGGAATGGCAATCAGCCCCAGCATTTT. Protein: CASSLQGNGNQPQHF. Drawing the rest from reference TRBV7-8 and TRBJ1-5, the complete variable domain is GAGVSQSPRYKVAKRGQDVALRCDPISGHVSLFWYQQALGQGPEFLTYFQNEAQLDKSGLPSDRFFAERPEGSVSTLKIQRTQQEDSAVYLCASSLQGNGNQPQHFGDGTRLSIL.

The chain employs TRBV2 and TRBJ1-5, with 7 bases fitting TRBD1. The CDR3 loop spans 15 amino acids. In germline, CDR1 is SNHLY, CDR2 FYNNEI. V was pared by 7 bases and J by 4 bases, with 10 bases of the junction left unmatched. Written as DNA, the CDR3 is TGTGCCAGCATGATGGGCAGGGGGACGAATCAGCCCCAGCATTTT. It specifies CASMMGRGTNQPQHF. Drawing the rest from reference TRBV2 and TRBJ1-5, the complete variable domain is EPEVTQTPSHQVTQMGQEVILRCVPISNHLYFYWYRQILGQKVEFLVSFYNNEISEKSEIFDDQFSVERPDGSNFTLKIRSTKLEDSAMYFCASMMGRGTNQPQHFGDGTRLSIL.

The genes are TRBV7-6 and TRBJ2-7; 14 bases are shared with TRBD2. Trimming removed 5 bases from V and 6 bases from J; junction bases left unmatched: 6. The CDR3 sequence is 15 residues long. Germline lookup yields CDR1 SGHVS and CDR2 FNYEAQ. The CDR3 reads CASSPGLAGASEQYF. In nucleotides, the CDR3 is TGTGCCAGCAGCCCGGGACTAGCGGGAGCGAGCGAGCAGTACTTC.

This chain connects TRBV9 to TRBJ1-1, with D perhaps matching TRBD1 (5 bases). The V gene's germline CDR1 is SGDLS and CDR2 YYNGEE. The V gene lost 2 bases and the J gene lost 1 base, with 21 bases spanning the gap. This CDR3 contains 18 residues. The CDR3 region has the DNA TGTGCCAGCAGCGTGAGAGACGGTTCGGGGCCGGGGAACACTGAAGCTTTCTTT. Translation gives CASSVRDGSGPGNTEAFF.

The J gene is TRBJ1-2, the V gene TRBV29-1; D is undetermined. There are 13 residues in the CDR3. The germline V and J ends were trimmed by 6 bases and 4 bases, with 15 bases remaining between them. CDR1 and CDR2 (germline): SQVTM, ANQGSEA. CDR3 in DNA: TGCAGCGTGCGACCGGGTGAGGGCTATGGCTACACCTTC. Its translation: CSVRPGEGYGYTF.

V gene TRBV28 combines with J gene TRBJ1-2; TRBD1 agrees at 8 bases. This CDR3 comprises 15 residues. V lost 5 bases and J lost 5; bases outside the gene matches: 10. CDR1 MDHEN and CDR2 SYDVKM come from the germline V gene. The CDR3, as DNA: TGTGCCAGCAGTCTCCAGACAGGGGCCTCATATGGCTACACCTTC. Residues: CASSLQTGASYGYTF.

The CDR3 reads CAWSREELAFF. In DNA, the CDR3 is TGTGCCTGGAGCAGGGAGGAATTGGCTTTCTTT. This chain links TRBV30 with TRBJ1-1; possible D gene TRBD1, 5 bases. This CDR3 is 11 amino acids long. V was trimmed by 3 bases and J by 11 bases, leaving 13 bases between them. The V gene's germline CDR1 is GTSNPN and CDR2 SVGIG (reference sequence).

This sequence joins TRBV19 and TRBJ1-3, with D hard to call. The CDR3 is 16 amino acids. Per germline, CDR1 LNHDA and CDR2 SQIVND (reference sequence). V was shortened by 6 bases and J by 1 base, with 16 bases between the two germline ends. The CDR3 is CASSPLDVKSGNTIYF. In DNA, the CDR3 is TGTGCCAGTAGCCCGCTGGATGTGAAATCTGGAAACACCATATATTTT.

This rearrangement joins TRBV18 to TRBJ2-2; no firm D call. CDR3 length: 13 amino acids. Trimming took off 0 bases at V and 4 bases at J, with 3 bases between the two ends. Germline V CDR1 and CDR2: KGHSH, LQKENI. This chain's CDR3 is CASSPPSTGELFF. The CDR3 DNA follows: TGTGCCAGCTCACCACCTAGCACCGGGGAGCTGTTTTTT.

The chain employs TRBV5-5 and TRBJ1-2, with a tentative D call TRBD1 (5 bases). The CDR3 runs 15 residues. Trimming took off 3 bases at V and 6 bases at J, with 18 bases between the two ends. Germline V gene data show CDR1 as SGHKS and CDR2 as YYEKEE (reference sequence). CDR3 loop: CASSSFGAGEDGYTF. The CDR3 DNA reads TGTGCCAGCAGCTCCTTTGGTGCGGGGGAGGATGGCTACACCTTC.

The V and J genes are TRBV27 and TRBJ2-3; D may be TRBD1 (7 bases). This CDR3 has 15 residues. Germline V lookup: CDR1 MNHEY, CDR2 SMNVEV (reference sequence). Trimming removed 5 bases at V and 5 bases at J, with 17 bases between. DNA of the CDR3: TGTGCCAGCAGTAAGACAGGGTCAGCGGGAGATACGCAGTATTTT. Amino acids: CASSKTGSAGDTQYF.

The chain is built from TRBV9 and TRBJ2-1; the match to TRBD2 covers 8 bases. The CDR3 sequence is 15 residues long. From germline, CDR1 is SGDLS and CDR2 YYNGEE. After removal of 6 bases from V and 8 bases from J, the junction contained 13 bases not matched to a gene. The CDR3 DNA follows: TGTGCCAGCACCCCGGGAGGGGGGGCCCGCTATGAGCAGTTCTTC. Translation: CASTPGGGARYEQFF. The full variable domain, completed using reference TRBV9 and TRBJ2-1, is DSGVTQTPKHLITATGQRVTLRCSPRSGDLSVYWYQQSLDQGLQFLIQYYNGEERAKGNILERFSAQQFPDLHSELNLSSLELGDSALYFCASTPGGGARYEQFFGPGTRLTVL.

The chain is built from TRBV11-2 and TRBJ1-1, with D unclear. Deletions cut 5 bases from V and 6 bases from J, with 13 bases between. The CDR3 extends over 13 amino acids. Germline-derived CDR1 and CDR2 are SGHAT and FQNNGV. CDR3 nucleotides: TGTGCCAGCAGCCTCGGGAGGTACTCTGAAGCTTTCTTT. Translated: CASSLGRYSEAFF.

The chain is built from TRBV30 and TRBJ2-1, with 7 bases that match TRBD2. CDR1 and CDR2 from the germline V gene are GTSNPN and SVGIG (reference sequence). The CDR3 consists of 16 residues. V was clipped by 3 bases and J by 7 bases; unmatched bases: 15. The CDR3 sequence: CAWSLALAVVANEQFF. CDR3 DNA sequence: TGTGCCTGGAGCCTCGCCCTAGCGGTTGTAGCAAATGAGCAGTTCTTC.

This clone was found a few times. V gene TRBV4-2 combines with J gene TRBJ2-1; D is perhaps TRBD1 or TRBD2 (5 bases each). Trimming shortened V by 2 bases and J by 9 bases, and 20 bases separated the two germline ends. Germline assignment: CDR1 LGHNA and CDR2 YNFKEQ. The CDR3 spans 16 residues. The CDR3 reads CASSQRGLPQSGEQFF. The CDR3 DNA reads TGTGCCAGCAGCCAAAGGGGTCTCCCCCAAAGCGGTGAGCAGTTCTTC.

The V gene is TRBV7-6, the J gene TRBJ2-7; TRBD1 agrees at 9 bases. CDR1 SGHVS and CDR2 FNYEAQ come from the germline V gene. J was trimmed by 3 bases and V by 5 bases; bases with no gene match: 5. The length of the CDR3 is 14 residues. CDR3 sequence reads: CASSQTGGIYEQYF. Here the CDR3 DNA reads TGTGCCAGCAGCCAGACAGGGGGAATCTACGAGCAGTACTTC.

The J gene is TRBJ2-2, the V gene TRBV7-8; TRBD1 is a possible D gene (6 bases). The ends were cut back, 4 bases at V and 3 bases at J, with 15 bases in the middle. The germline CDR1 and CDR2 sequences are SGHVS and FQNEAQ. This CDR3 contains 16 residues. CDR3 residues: CASSSRQVLDTGELFF. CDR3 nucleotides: TGTGCCAGCAGCTCTAGACAGGTTCTCGACACCGGGGAGCTGTTTTTT. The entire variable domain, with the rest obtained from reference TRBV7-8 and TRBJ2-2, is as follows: GAGVSQSPRYKVAKRGQDVALRCDPISGHVSLFWYQQALGQGPEFLTYFQNEAQLDKSGLPSDRFFAERPEGSVSTLKIQRTQQEDSAVYLCASSSRQVLDTGELFFGEGSRLTVL.

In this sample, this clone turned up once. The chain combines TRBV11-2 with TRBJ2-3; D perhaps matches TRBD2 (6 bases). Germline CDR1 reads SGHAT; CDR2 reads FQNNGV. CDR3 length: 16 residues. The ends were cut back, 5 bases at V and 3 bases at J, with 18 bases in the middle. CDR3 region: CASSLAPGLPTDTQYF. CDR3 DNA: TGTGCCAGCAGCCTCGCCCCCGGACTACCAACAGATACGCAGTATTTT.

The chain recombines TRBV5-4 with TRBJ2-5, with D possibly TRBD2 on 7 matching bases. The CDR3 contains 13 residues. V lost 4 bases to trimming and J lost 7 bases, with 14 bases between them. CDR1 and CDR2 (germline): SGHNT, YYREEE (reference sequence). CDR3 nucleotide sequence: TGTGCCAGCAGCCGGGAGGTAGGGGGGACCCAGTACTTC. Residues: CASSREVGGTQYF.

The chain's CDR3 is CASSRAGNTEAFF. As DNA, the CDR3 is TGTGCCAGCAGTCGCGCGGGTAACACTGAAGCTTTCTTT. The chain is built from TRBV7-9 and TRBJ1-1; D is undetermined. Trimming pared 6 bases from V and 2 bases from J, leaving 10 bases between. This CDR3 comprises 13 residues. Germline V gene sequence: CDR1 SEHNR, CDR2 FQNEAQ (reference sequence). Looking up the rest from reference TRBV7-9 and TRBJ1-1 gives the full variable domain: DTGVSQNPRHKITKRGQNVTFRCDPISEHNRLYWYRQTLGQGPEFLTYFQNEAQLEKSRLLSDRFSAERPKGSFSTLEIQRTEQGDSAMYLCASSRAGNTEAFFGQGTRLTVV.

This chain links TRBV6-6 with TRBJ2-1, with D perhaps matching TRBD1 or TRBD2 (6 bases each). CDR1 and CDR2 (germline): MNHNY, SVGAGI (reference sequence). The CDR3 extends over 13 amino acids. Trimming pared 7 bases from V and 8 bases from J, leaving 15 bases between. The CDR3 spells CASNEGGIDEQFF. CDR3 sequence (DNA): TGTGCCAGCAATGAGGGGGGTATCGATGAGCAGTTCTTC.

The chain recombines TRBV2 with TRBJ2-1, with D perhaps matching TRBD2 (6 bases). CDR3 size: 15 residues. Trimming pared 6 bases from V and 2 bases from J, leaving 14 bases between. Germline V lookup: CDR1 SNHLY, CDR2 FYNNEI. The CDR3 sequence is CASSRLEVTYNEQFF. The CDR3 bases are TGTGCCAGCAGCCGACTAGAAGTCACCTACAATGAGCAGTTCTTC.

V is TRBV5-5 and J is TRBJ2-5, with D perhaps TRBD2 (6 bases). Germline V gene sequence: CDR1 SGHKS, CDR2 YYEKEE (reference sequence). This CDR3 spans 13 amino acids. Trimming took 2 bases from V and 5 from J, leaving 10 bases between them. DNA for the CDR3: TGTGCCAGCAGCTTACCGGGGGTGGAGACCCAGTACTTC. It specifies CASSLPGVETQYF.

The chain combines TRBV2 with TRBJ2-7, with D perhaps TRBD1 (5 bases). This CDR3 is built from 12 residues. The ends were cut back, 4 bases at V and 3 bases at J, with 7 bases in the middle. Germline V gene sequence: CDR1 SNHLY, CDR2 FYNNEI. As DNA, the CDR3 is TGTGCCAGCAGTGCAGACAGCTACGAGCAGTACTTC. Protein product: CASSADSYEQYF.

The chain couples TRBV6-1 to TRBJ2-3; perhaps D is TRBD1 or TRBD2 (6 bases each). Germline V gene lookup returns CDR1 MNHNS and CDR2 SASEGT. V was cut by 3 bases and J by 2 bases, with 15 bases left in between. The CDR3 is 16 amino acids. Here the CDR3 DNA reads TGTGCCAGCAGTGACGGGGGCCTTCTACTCACAGATACGCAGTATTTT. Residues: CASSDGGLLLTDTQYF.

CDR3 coding DNA: TGTGCCAGCAGCTTACGGACAGTAGGGAGCACCGGGGAGCTGTTTTTT. Translated, it gives CASSLRTVGSTGELFF. This rearrangement joins TRBV7-3 to TRBJ2-2; D perhaps matches TRBD1 (6 bases). Germline V gene data show CDR1 as SGHTA and CDR2 as FQGTGA. This CDR3 is 16 amino acids long. The ends were cut back, 2 bases at V and 4 bases at J, with 14 bases in the middle.

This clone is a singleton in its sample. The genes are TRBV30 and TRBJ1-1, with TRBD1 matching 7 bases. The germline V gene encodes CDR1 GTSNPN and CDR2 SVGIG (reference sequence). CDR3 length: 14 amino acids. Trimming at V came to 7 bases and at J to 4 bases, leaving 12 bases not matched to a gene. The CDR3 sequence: CASRGPDRATEAFF. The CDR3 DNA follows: TGTGCCTCCCGCGGGCCCGACAGGGCCACTGAAGCTTTCTTT.

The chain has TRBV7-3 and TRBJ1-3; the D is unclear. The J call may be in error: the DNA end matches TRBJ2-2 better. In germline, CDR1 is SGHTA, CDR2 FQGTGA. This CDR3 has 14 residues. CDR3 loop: CASGATDYTGELFF. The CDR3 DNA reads TGTGCCAGCGGAGCTACGGATTACACCGGGGAGCTGTTTTTT.

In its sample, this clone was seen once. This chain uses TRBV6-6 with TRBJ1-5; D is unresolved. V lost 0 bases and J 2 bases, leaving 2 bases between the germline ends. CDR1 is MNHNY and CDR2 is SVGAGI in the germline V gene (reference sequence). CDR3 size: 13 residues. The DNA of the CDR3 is TGTGCCAGCAGTTACTCGCGCAATCAGCCCCAGCATTTT. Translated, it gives CASSYSRNQPQHF.